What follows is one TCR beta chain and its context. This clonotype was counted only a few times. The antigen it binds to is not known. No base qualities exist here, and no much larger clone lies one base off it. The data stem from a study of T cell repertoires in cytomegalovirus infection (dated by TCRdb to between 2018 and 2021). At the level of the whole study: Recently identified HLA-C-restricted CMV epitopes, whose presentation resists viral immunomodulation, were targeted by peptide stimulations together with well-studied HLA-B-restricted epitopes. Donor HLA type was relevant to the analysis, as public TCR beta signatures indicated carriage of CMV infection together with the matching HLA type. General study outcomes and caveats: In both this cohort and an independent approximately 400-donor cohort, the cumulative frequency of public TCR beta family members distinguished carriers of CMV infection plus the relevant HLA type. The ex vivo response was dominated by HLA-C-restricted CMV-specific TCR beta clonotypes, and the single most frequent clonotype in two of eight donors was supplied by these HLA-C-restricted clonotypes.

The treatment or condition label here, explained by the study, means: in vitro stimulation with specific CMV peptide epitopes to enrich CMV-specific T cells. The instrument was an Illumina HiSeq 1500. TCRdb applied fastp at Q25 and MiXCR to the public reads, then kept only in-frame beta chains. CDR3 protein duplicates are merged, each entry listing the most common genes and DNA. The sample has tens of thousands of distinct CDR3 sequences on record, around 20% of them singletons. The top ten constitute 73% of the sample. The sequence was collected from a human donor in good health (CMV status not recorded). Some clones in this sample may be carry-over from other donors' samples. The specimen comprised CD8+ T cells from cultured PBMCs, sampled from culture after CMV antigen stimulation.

The CDR3 is CASSSAGGYTF. The sequenced DNA: TGTGCCAGCAGTTCTGCCGGAGGCTACACCTTC. The rearranged chain carries TRBV7-6 and TRBJ1-2; no confident D gene assignment can be made. The CDR3 contains 11 residues, cysteine and phenylalanine counted. This entry keeps only the CDR3 DNA: 33 bases, framed from base 1. Taken from the germline V gene, the CDR1 and CDR2 loops are SGHVS and FNYEAQ. V lost 6 bases and J lost 8 bases; the stretch between them is 10 bases long.